This T cell receptor beta chain was sequenced for a study of monozygotic twins with inflammatory bowel disease. The study's findings and limits: Between concordant and discordant twins, repertoire similarity failed to differ, a result that limited power may explain.

Note on this clonotype: The antigen is unknown.

Each TCR library consumed about 4,000 ng of total RNA. After re-calling the 5' RACE reads, TCRdb lists one entry per CDR3 protein, DNA absent. The listing records 200,000 to 250,000 distinct CDR3 sequences. Germline CDR1 reads SGHKS; CDR2 reads YYEKEE (reference sequence). This CDR3 contains 17 residues. The source is a human donor with ulcerative colitis or Crohn's disease, or a healthy co-twin of an affected twin (not recorded which). This chain links TRBV5-5 with TRBJ2-1; as DNA is missing, the TRBD2 call by TCRdb cannot be tested. Material: blood. This CDR3 is CASSPGLAGEQRNEQFF.